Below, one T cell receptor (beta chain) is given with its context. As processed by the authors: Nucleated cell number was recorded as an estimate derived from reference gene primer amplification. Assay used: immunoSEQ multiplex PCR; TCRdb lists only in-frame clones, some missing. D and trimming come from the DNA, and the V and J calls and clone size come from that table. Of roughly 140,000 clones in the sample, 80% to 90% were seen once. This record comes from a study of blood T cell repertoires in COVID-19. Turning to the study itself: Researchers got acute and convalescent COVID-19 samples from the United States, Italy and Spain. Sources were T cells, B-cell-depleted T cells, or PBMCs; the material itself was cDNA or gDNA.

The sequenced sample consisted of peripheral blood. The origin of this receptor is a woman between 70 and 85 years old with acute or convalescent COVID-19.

The CDR3: CASSPKTGGSQPQHF. For the CDR3, the DNA is TGCGCCAGCAGCCCAAAAACAGGGGGTAGCCAGCCCCAGCATTTT. The rearrangement links TRBV5-1 to TRBJ1-5; 8 bases map to TRBD1. This CDR3 has 15 residues. The germline CDR1 and CDR2 sequences are SGHRS and YFSETQ. With 4 bases clipped from V and 7 bases from J, the junction kept 10 bases outside the gene matches. The complete variable domain, with remaining parts taken from reference TRBV5-1 and TRBJ1-5, reads KAGVTQTPRYLIKTRGQQVTLSCSPISGHRSVSWYQQTPGQGLQFLFEYFSETQRNKGNFPGRFSGRQFSNSRSEMNVSTLELGDSALYLCASSPKTGGSQPQHFGDGTRLSIL.